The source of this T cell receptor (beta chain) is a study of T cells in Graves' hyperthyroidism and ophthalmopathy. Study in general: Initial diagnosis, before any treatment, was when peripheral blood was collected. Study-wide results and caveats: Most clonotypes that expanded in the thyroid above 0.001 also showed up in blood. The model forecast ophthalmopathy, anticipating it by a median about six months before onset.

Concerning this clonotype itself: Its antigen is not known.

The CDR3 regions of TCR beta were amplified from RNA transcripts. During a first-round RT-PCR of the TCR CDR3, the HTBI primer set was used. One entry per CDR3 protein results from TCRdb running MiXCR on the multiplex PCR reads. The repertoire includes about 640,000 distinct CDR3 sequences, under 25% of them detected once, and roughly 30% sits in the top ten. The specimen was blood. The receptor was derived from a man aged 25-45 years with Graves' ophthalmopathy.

DNA for the CDR3: TGTGCCAGCTCACCGAGCTTGGATCCCGGTGGGCCCCAGCATTTT. Translation: CASSPSLDPGGPQHF. The chain is built from TRBV18 and TRBJ1-5; D not resolved. Germline V gene data show CDR1 as KGHSH and CDR2 as LQKENI. The V end lost 3 bases, the J end lost 9 bases, and 18 bases lay between the germline ends. The CDR3 has 15 residues.